These T cell receptor beta chains were read from a single sample in a study of blood T cell repertoires in COVID-19. The protocol was immunoSEQ multiplex PCR, while the TCRdb copy is restricted to in-frame clones and leaves out a portion. The data contain approximately 100,000 clones, around 82% of them seen just once; the ten biggest clones take up under 5.5%. What was sequenced was peripheral blood. These TCRs come from a man in his fifties or sixties with acute or convalescent COVID-19. The CDR3 runs from the conserved cysteine through the conserved F or W. D genes are given only for firm matches. Some rows have no size entry. The others give once, few or many, or a class for an expanded clone.

TRBJ2-5	NA	TRBV7-9	16	NA	TGTGCCAGCAGCTTAGGCGCAGGGAATGGACAAGAGACCCAGTACTTC	CASSLGAGNGQETQYF
TRBJ2-1	NA	TRBV5-1	16	TRBD2	TGCGCCAGCAGCCGGGGGACTAGCGGGTCCTACAATGAGCAGTTCTTC	CASSRGTSGSYNEQFF
TRBJ1-5	NA	TRBV7-9	14	NA	TGTGCCAGCAGCGGGAAGACGGGAGATCAGCCCCAGCATTTT	CASSGKTGDQPQHF
TRBJ2-1	NA	TRBV28	15	TRBD2	TGTGCCAGCACGTTCCCGACTAGCGGGAGATATGAGCAGTTCTTC	CASTFPTSGRYEQFF
TRBJ1-5	NA	TRBV6-5	15	NA	TGTGCCAGCACCGGCCTCCGGGGGTGGAATCAGCCCCAGCATTTT	CASTGLRGWNQPQHF
TRBJ2-1	NA	TRBV9	18	TRBD2	TGTGCCAGCAGCCCTGGTCTAAGGACTAGCGGACGCTACAATGAGCAGTTCTTC	CASSPGLRTSGRYNEQFF
TRBJ2-5	NA	TRBV13	16	NA	TGTGCCAGCAGCCCGCGGGACAGCCGGGGGCAAGAGACCCAGTACTTC	CASSPRDSRGQETQYF
TRBJ1-4	NA	TRBV6-5	15	NA	TGTGCCAGCAGTCCTCGACAGACCAGGGTTGAAAAACTGTTTTTT	CASSPRQTRVEKLFF
TRBJ2-1	NA	TRBV5-1	16	NA	TGCGCCAGCAGCTCTACCCCCCAGACTATGAACAATGAGCAGTTCTTC	CASSSTPQTMNNEQFF
TRBJ2-3	NA	TRBV10-1	13	TRBD1	TGCGCCAGCAGCCGCGGGACAGGGGATACGCAGTATTTT	CASSRGTGDTQYF
TRBJ2-1	NA	TRBV5-5	15	TRBD2	TGTGCCAGCTTTAGCCAGGGAGGGTTGGTGGATGAGCAGTTCTTC	CASFSQGGLVDEQFF
TRBJ2-5	NA	TRBV7-9	14	NA	TGTGCCAGCAGACCCCTAGCTGGTTCCGAGACCCAGTACTTC	CASRPLAGSETQYF
TRBJ2-3	NA	TRBV9	19	TRBD2	TGTGCCAGCAGCGTAGCAACGGGACTAGCGGGGGGGCCCGCAGATACGCAGTATTTT	CASSVATGLAGGPADTQYF
TRBJ2-7	few	TRBV6-5	14	TRBD2	TGTGCCAGCAGCAGGGCCCTAGGGACTAAGGAGCAGTACTTC	CASSRALGTKEQYF
TRBJ1-2	NA	TRBV4-2	15	NA	TGTGCCAGCAGCCAAGAAGGTGAGGGAAGCGGCGGCTACACCTTC	CASSQEGEGSGGYTF
TRBJ2-2	NA	TRBV5-4	15	NA	TGTGCCAGCAGCACTTCAGGGTGGGACACCGGGGAGCTGTTTTTT	CASSTSGWDTGELFF
TRBJ1-2	few	TRBV19	14	NA	TGTGCCAGTACCCCGGGGGACCGGAGATATGGCTACACCTTC	CASTPGDRRYGYTF
TRBJ2-2	NA	TRBV11-3	15	NA	TGTGCCAGCAGCTTAGGTTGGTCCGTAGATGAGGAGCTGTTTTTT	CASSLGWSVDEELFF
TRBJ2-7	once	TRBV6-5	14	TRBD1	TGTGCCAGCACTGGACAGGGAGGATCCTACGAGCAGTACTTC	CASTGQGGSYEQYF
TRBJ1-5	once	TRBV2	14	TRBD1	TGTGCCAGCATGACAGGGCGACTTAATCAGCCCCAGCATTTT	CASMTGRLNQPQHF
TRBJ1-1	NA	TRBV6-5	13	TRBD1	TGTGCCAGCGCCGGGACAGGGCGGACTGAAGCTTTCTTT	CASAGTGRTEAFF
TRBJ1-4	NA	TRBV5-1	14	NA	TGCGCCAGCAGCTCTACTTCAACTAATGAAAAACTGTTTTTT	CASSSTSTNEKLFF
TRBJ2-7	NA	TRBV15	16	NA	TGTGCCACCAGCAGAGATCGAGGGGGAGATATCAACGAGCAGTACTTC	CATSRDRGGDINEQYF
TRBJ1-3	NA	TRBV9	15	NA	TGTGCCAGCAGCTTCGCCACGGGATCTGGAAACACCATATATTTT	CASSFATGSGNTIYF
TRBJ2-1	NA	TRBV7-2	15	TRBD1	TGTGCCAGCAGCTTAGGTCAGGGGGCCTACAATGAGCAGTTCTTC	CASSLGQGAYNEQFF
TRBJ2-1	NA	TRBV21-1	16	NA	TGTGCCAGCAGCAATAACGGGGACAGCATCTACAATGAGCAGTTCTTC	CASSNNGDSIYNEQFF